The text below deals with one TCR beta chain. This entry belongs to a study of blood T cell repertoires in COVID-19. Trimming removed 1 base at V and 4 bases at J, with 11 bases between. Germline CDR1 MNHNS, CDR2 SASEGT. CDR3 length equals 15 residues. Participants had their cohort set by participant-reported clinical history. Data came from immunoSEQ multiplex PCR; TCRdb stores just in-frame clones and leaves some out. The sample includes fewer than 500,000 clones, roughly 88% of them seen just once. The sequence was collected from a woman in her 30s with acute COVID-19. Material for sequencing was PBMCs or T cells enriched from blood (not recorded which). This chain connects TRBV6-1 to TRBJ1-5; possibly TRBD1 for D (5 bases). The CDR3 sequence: CASSEDQGPNQPQHF. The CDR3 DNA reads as TGTGCCAGCAGTGAAGATCAGGGCCCGAATCAGCCCCAGCATTTT.